This record looks at one T cell receptor (beta chain) sequence and its context. What it binds is not known. This record belongs to a study of T cell repertoires in cytomegalovirus infection. The V segment lost 0 bases and the J segment 5 bases; nucleotides outside the gene matches: 2. Looked up from germline, CDR1 is LGHNA and CDR2 is YSLEER. This CDR3 is 15 amino acids long. TCRdb processed the reads anew with MiXCR; each CDR3 protein has one entry. The table lists approximately 34,000 distinct CDR3 sequences, about 50% of them singletons. V is TRBV4-3 and J is TRBJ1-4; 8 bases match TRBD1. This TCR was recovered from a human donor in good health (CMV status not recorded). Some clones in this sample may be carry-over from other donors' samples. This specimen was CD8+ T cells from cultured PBMCs, taken from culture after CMV antigen stimulation. The CDR3 region is CASSQEWDRNEKLFF. The CDR3 DNA is TGCGCCAGCAGCCAAGAATGGGACAGGAATGAAAAACTGTTTTTT.